The source of this TCR beta chain is a study of neoadjuvant anti-PD-1 for oral cavity cancer. The CDR3 has 11 amino acids. Trimming took 0 bases from V and 6 from J, leaving 3 bases between them. Germline loops: CDR1 SGHDT, CDR2 YYEEEE. The study's findings and limits: Non-responders to neoadjuvant nivolumab had significantly more clonal PBMC T cells than responders.

This table comes from immunoSEQ multiplex PCR, and its TCRdb copy is limited to in-frame clones, with some not included. Among about 15,000 clones listed, roughly three fifths were seen once. Regarding this clone: The target antigen is unknown.

Patients had newly diagnosed, untreated stage II-IVA oral cavity squamous cell carcinoma. No culture or expansion preceded analysis of these blood cells. This sequence joins TRBV5-6 and TRBJ1-1; D unclear. The sequence was obtained from a person between 35 and 79 years old with oral cavity squamous cell carcinoma. The sample consisted of PBMCs, taken before nivolumab (anti-PD-1) treatment. This CDR3 reads CASSLEPEAFF. The CDR3 bases are TGTGCCAGCAGCTTGGAACCTGAAGCTTTCTTT.